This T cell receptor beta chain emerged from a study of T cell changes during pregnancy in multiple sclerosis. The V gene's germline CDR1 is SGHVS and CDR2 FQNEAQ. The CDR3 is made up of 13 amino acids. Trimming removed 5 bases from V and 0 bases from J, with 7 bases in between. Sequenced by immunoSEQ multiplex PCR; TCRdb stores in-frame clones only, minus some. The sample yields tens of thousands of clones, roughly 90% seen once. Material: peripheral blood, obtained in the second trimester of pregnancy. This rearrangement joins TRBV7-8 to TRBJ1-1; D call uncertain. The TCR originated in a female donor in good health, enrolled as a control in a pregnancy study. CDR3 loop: CASSPVMNTEAFF. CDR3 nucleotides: TGTGCCAGCAGCCCGGTAATGAACACTGAAGCTTTCTTT. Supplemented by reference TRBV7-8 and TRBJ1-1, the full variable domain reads GAGVSQSPRYKVAKRGQDVALRCDPISGHVSLFWYQQALGQGPEFLTYFQNEAQLDKSGLPSDRFFAERPEGSVSTLKIQRTQQEDSAVYLCASSPVMNTEAFFGQGTRLTVV.